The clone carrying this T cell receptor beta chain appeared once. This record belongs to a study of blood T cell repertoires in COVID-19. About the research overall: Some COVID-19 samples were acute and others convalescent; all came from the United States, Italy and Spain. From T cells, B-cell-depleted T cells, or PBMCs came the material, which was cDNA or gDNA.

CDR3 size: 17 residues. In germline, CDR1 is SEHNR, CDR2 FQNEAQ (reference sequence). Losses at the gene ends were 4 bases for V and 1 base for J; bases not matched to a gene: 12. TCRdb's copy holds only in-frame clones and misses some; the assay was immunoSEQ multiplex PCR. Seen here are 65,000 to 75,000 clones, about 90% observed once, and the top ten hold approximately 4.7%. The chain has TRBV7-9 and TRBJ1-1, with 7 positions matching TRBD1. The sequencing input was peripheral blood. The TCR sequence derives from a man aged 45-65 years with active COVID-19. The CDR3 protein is CASSSRQGTVPNTEAFF. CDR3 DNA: TGTGCCAGCAGCTCCAGACAGGGCACGGTTCCGAACACTGAAGCTTTCTTT. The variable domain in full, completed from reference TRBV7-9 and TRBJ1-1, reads DTGVSQNPRHKITKRGQNVTFRCDPISEHNRLYWYRQTLGQGPEFLTYFQNEAQLEKSRLLSDRFSAERPKGSFSTLEIQRTEQGDSAMYLCASSSRQGTVPNTEAFFGQGTRLTVV.